The rows below give T cell receptor beta chains drawn from one sample of a study of T-cell reconstitution after alpha-beta-depleted transplantation in children. MiXCR, applied by TCRdb to the PCR reads, yields one record per CDR3 protein. The table lists some 260,000 distinct CDR3 sequences, under 30% of them singletons, with about 5% in the top ten. Here the sequenced sample was PBMCs, mostly from graft donor cells, taken 360 days after TCRalphabeta/CD19-depleted stem cell transplant. Receptors originate from a female patient aged 2-10 years who had a stem cell transplant for congenital amegakaryocytic thrombocytopenia, so the T cells may come from the graft donor. Each CDR3 is given with its conserved first and last residue. Fields, in order: D gene, J gene, clone size, V gene, CDR3 protein, CDR3 DNA. A D gene is named only where the DNA matches it firmly. The size of a clone is reported for some rows only, either as once, few or many, or as a class for expanded clones.

>TRBD1|TRBJ2-7|.|TRBV12-3/TRBV12-4
CASATGYEQYF
TGTGCCAGCGCGACAGGGTACGAGCAGTACTTC
>TRBD1|TRBJ2-2|.|TRBV24-1
CATSDGTANTGELFF
TGTGCCACCAGTGATGGGACAGCGAACACCGGGGAGCTGTTTTTT
>.|TRBJ2-7|few|TRBV29-1
CSVGQNPYEQYF
TGCAGCGTTGGGCAGAATCCCTACGAGCAGTACTTC
>.|TRBJ2-7|many|TRBV10-3
CAISEDYTAEQYF
TGTGCCATCAGTGAGGACTATACTGCCGAGCAGTACTTC
>.|TRBJ2-1|.|TRBV25-1
CASSDWGALRSEQFF
TGTGCCAGCAGTGATTGGGGGGCGTTACGAAGTGAGCAGTTCTTC
>TRBD2|TRBJ2-1|many|TRBV5-1
CASGGLAGTSEQFF
TGCGCCAGCGGAGGGCTAGCGGGAACGAGTGAGCAGTTCTTC
>.|TRBJ2-5|many|TRBV7-8
CASSLAGQGPGAQYF
TGTGCCAGCAGCTTAGCGGGACAAGGTCCTGGGGCCCAGTACTTC
>.|TRBJ2-5|many|TRBV10-3
CAISALGTQETQYF
TGTGCCATCAGTGCATTAGGGACCCAAGAGACCCAGTACTTC
>.|TRBJ2-1|.|TRBV5-1
CASSLVWEVFEQFF
TGCGCCAGCAGCTTGGTTTGGGAGGTATTTGAGCAGTTCTTC
>.|TRBJ2-5|.|TRBV14
CASSQDSSRAGETQYF
TGTGCCAGCAGCCAAGATAGTAGCCGGGCCGGGGAGACCCAGTACTTC
>.|TRBJ2-5|medium-sized|TRBV5-1
CASSFNIRGETQYF
TGCGCCAGCAGCTTTAACATCCGCGGAGAGACCCAGTACTTC
>TRBD2|TRBJ2-1|few|TRBV7-6
CASSYGLAGSHNEQFF
TGTGCCAGCAGCTACGGACTAGCGGGGTCCCACAATGAGCAGTTCTTC
>TRBD2|TRBJ2-5|.|TRBV7-8
CASSSNGLVGTQYF
TGTGCCAGCAGCTCAAACGGACTAGTCGGGACCCAGTACTTC
>.|TRBJ2-7|.|TRBV14
CASSQEGGPLGYEQYF
TGTGCCAGCAGCCAAGAAGGCGGTCCCCTGGGCTACGAGCAGTACTTC
>TRBD1|TRBJ2-7|.|TRBV20-1
CSAKPGQGDYEQYF
TGCAGTGCTAAGCCGGGACAGGGGGACTACGAGCAGTACTTC
>.|TRBJ2-7|.|TRBV10-3
CAISEAEGTWEQYF
TGTGCCATCAGTGAGGCGGAGGGTACTTGGGAGCAGTACTTC
>.|TRBJ1-6|few|TRBV20-1
CSARDSFNSPLHF
TGCAGTGCTCGTGACAGCTTTAATTCACCCCTCCACTTT
>.|TRBJ1-6|.|TRBV2
CASSEGRFGSPLHF
TGTGCCAGCAGTGAAGGGAGGTTTGGCTCACCCCTCCACTTT
>.|TRBJ2-7|.|TRBV29-1
CSVARTLGVSSYEQYF
TGCAGCGTCGCTCGTACCTTGGGGGTTAGCTCCTACGAGCAGTACTTC
>.|TRBJ2-7|.|TRBV6-1
CASSDFNGSYEQYF
TGTGCCAGCAGTGATTTTAACGGAAGCTACGAGCAGTACTTC
>.|TRBJ2-1|few|TRBV29-1
CSVEDAPDPQQFF
TGCAGCGTTGAAGACGCCCCGGACCCACAGCAGTTCTTC
>.|TRBJ1-1|.|TRBV6-2/TRBV6-3
CASQGVYTEAFF
TGTGCCAGCCAGGGTGTATATACTGAAGCTTTCTTT
>TRBD2|TRBJ2-2|few|TRBV29-1
CSVRAGGTGELFF
TGCAGCGTCCGAGCGGGGGGTACCGGGGAGCTGTTTTTT
>.|TRBJ1-5|few|TRBV7-6
CASTRGPNSNQPQHF
TGTGCCAGCACGAGGGGTCCCAATAGCAATCAGCCCCAGCATTTT
>.|TRBJ1-5|few|TRBV4-1
CASSQVRQPNQPQHF
TGCGCCAGCAGCCAAGTTCGACAGCCAAATCAGCCCCAGCATTTT
>.|TRBJ2-1|few|TRBV20-1
CSARGRGAADYNEQFF
TGCAGTGCTAGGGGGCGGGGAGCGGCCGACTACAATGAGCAGTTCTTC
>.|TRBJ2-3|.|TRBV6-2/TRBV6-3
CASLYSPGSTDTQYF
TGTGCCAGCCTATACAGTCCGGGTAGCACAGATACGCAGTATTTT
>.|TRBJ1-3|few|TRBV28
CASSYGVGSGNTIYF
TGTGCCAGCAGTTATGGGGTTGGTTCTGGAAACACCATATATTTT
>.|TRBJ2-1|many|TRBV7-2
CASSHRTKVLPNEQFF
TGTGCCAGCAGCCACAGGACAAAGGTTCTCCCCAATGAGCAGTTCTTC
>TRBD2|TRBJ2-5|.|TRBV27
CASSLLAGGTETQYF
TGTGCCAGCAGTTTATTAGCGGGAGGGACAGAGACCCAGTACTTC
>TRBD1|TRBJ1-4|.|TRBV4-2
CASSPDRAYEKLFF
TGTGCCAGCAGCCCAGACAGGGCTTATGAAAAACTGTTTTTT
>.|TRBJ1-4|.|TRBV14
CASSTIGTTNEKLFF
TGTGCCAGCAGCACAATAGGGACGACTAATGAAAAACTGTTTTTT
>TRBD2|TRBJ2-5|.|TRBV20-1
CSAGTGLAWETQYF
TGCAGTGCCGGAACCGGACTAGCGTGGGAGACCCAGTACTTC
>.|TRBJ2-7|.|TRBV6-1
CASSVGHGAFYEQYF
TGTGCCAGCAGTGTAGGACACGGAGCCTTCTACGAGCAGTACTTC
>.|TRBJ2-1|many|TRBV7-9
CASSSDREQFF
TGTGCCAGCAGTTCGGACCGGGAGCAGTTCTTC
>.|TRBJ2-5|few|TRBV7-7
CASSLRTEETQYF
TGTGCCAGCAGCTTAAGGACAGAAGAGACCCAGTACTTC
>.|TRBJ1-2|.|TRBV28
CASSVLLAGRAYGYTF
TGTGCCAGCAGCGTCCTCTTAGCGGGGCGGGCCTATGGCTACACCTTC
>.|TRBJ2-2|few|TRBV6-2/TRBV6-3
CASSFYTYPTGELFF
TGTGCCAGCAGTTTCTACACCTATCCCACCGGGGAGCTGTTTTTT
>.|TRBJ2-1|.|TRBV29-1
CSAARDAYNDQFF
TGCAGCGCAGCCCGGGACGCCTACAATGATCAGTTCTTC
>.|TRBJ2-1|few|TRBV18
CASSSSIALGPDEQFF
TGTGCCAGCTCATCCTCCATAGCTCTAGGTCCAGATGAGCAGTTCTTC
>.|TRBJ2-3|few|TRBV5-4
CASSLGKDTQYF
TGTGCCAGCAGCTTAGGGAAAGATACGCAGTATTTT
>.|TRBJ2-7|.|TRBV6-2/TRBV6-3
CASSPPFRVEGNEQYF
TGTGCCAGCAGTCCTCCCTTTAGGGTTGAAGGGAACGAGCAGTACTTC
>.|TRBJ2-5|many|TRBV14
CASSQEGWGGNLQETQYF
TGTGCCAGCAGCCAAGAAGGTTGGGGTGGCAATCTACAAGAGACCCAGTACTTC
>TRBD2|TRBJ2-1|.|TRBV6-1
CASSRLAGSPVSYNEQFF
TGTGCCAGCAGCCGCCTAGCGGGATCACCTGTCTCCTACAATGAGCAGTTCTTC
>.|TRBJ1-1|few|TRBV29-1
CSAAEVQGTEAFF
TGCAGCGCCGCTGAGGTGCAGGGCACTGAAGCTTTCTTT
>.|TRBJ1-3|.|TRBV11-1
CASSLVDGGRSSGNTIYF
TGTGCCAGCAGCTTAGTTGATGGTGGCAGGAGCTCTGGAAACACCATATATTTT
>TRBD1|TRBJ2-1|few|TRBV3-1
CASSRTGTATYNEQFF
TGTGCCAGCAGCCGAACCGGGACAGCAACCTACAATGAGCAGTTCTTC
>TRBD1|TRBJ1-2|.|TRBV20-1
CSAEPYQGAYGYTF
TGCAGTGCAGAACCATATCAGGGGGCCTATGGCTACACCTTC
>TRBD1|TRBJ1-3|few|TRBV7-8
CASSLRGRRSGNTIYF
TGTGCCAGCAGCTTAAGGGGGCGCCGCTCTGGAAACACCATATATTTT
>.|TRBJ2-2|many|TRBV7-2
CASSEVLVDTGELFF
TGTGCCAGCAGCGAGGTTTTAGTGGACACCGGGGAGCTGTTTTTT
>TRBD2|TRBJ2-1|.|TRBV7-3
CASSLTPTGGEQFF
TGTGCCAGCAGTTTAACCCCTACCGGGGGGGAGCAGTTCTTC
>.|TRBJ1-2|.|TRBV5-1
CASSYNAGDSGYTF
TGCGCCAGCAGCTATAACGCAGGGGACTCTGGCTACACCTTC
>.|TRBJ2-1|many|TRBV28
CASSINQRGEQFF
TGTGCCAGCAGTATTAATCAACGGGGTGAGCAGTTCTTC
>.|TRBJ2-7|.|TRBV30
CAWSNGWTGEQYF
TGTGCCTGGAGCAACGGATGGACCGGCGAGCAGTACTTC
>TRBD2|TRBJ2-1|few|TRBV20-1
CSAYDPGLGNGEQFF
TGCAGTGCCTACGACCCGGGACTAGGGAATGGCGAGCAGTTCTTC
>.|TRBJ2-7|.|TRBV19
CASSRQHRKSYEQYF
TGTGCCAGTAGCCGTCAGCACAGGAAATCCTACGAGCAGTACTTC
>TRBD1|TRBJ1-2|.|TRBV24-1
CATSDLTADRGNYGYTF
TGTGCCACCAGTGATTTGACCGCCGACAGGGGTAACTATGGCTACACCTTC
>.|TRBJ2-7|.|TRBV20-1
CSARRSDEQYF
TGCAGTGCCCGGAGGTCCGACGAGCAGTACTTC